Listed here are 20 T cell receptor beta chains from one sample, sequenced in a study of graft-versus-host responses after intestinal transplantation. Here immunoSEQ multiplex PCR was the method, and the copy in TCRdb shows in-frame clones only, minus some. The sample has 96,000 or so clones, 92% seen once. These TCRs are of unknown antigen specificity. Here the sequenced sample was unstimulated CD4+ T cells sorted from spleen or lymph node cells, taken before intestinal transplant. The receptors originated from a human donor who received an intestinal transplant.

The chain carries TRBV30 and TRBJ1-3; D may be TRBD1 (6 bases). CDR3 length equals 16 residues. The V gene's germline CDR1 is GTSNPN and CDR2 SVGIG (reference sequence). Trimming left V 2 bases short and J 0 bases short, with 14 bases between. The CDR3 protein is CAWSKGHLDSGNTIYF. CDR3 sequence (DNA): TGTGCCTGGAGTAAGGGACATCTCGACTCTGGAAACACCATATATTTT.

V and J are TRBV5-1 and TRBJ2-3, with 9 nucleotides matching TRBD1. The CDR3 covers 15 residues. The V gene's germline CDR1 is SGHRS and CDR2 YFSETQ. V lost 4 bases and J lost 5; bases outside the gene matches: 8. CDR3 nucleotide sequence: TGCGCCAGCAGCACATTACAGGGGGCTGGAGATACGCAGTATTTT. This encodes CASSTLQGAGDTQYF.

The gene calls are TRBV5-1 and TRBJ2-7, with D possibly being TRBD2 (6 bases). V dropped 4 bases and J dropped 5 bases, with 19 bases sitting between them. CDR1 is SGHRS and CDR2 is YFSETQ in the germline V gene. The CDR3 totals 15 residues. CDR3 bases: TGCGCCAGCAGCCCTGTAACGGGGAGGAGTAACGAGCAGTACTTC. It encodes CASSPVTGRSNEQYF.

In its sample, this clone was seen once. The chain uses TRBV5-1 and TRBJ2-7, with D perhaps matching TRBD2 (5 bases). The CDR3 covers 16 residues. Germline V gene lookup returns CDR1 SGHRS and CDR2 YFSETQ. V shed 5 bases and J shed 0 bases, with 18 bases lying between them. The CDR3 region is CASRNGVATSSYEQYF. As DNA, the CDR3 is TGCGCCAGCAGAAACGGGGTAGCAACAAGCTCCTACGAGCAGTACTTC.

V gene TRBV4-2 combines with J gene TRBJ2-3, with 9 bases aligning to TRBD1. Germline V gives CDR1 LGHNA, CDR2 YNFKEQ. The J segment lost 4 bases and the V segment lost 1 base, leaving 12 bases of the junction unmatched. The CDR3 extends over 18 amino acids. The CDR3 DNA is TGTGCCAGCAGCCAAGGTAACAGGGGGCGGTTTAGCGCAGATACGCAGTATTTT. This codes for CASSQGNRGRFSADTQYF.

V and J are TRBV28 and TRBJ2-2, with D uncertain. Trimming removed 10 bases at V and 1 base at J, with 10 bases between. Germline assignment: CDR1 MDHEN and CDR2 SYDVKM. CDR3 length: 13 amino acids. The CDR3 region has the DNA TGTGCCACCCCCATGAGGAACACCGGGGAGCTGTTTTTT. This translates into CATPMRNTGELFF.

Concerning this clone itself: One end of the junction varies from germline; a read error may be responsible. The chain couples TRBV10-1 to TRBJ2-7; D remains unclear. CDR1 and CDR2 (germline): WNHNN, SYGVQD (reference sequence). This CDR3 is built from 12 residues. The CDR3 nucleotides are TGCGCCAGCAGTGAGTCCTCTAGGAGTATAGTTTTC. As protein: CASSESSRSIVF.

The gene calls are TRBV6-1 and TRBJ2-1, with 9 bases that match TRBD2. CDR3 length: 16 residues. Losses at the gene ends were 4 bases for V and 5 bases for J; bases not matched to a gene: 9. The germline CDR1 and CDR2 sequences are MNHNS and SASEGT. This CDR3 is CASSGGASGENNEQFF. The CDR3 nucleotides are TGTGCCAGCAGTGGGGGTGCTAGCGGGGAAAACAATGAGCAGTTCTTC.

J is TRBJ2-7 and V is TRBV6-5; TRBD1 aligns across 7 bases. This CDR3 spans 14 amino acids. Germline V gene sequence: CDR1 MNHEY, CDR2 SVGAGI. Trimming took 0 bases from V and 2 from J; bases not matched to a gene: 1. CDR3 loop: CASSYSGTAYEQYF. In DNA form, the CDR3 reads TGTGCCAGCAGTTACTCGGGGACAGCCTACGAGCAGTACTTC.

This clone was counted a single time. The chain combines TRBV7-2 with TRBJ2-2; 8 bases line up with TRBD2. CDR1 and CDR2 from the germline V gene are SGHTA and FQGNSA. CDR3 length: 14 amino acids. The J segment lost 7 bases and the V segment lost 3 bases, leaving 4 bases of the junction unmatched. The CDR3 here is CASSFGGGIGELFF. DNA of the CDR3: TGTGCCAGCAGCTTCGGGGGGGGCATCGGGGAGCTGTTTTTT.

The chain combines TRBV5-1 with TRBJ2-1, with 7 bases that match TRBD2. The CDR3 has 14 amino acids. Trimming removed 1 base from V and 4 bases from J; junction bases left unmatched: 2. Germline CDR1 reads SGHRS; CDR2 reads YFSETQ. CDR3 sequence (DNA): TGCGCCAGCAGCTTGAGCGGGGTTTACAATGAGCAGTTCTTC. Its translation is CASSLSGVYNEQFF.

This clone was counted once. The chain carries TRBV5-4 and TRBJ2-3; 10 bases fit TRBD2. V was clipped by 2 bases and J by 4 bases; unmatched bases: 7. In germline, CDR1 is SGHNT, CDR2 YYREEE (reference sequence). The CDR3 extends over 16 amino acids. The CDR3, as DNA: TGTGCCAGCAGCTTCGTCAGCGGGAGGGCCCCAGATACGCAGTATTTT. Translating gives CASSFVSGRAPDTQYF.

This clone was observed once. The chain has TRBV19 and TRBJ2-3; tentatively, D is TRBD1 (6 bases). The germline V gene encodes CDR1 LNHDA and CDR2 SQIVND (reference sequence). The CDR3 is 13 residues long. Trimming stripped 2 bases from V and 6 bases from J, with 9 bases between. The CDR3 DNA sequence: TGTGCCAGTAGTATAACCCAGGGGGATACGCAGTATTTT. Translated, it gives CASSITQGDTQYF.

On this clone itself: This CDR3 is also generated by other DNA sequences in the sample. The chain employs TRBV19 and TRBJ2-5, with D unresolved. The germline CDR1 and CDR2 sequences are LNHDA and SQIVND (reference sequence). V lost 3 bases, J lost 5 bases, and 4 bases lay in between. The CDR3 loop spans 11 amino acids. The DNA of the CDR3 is TGTGCCAGTAGTATCAGGGAGACCCAGTACTTC. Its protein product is CASSIRETQYF.

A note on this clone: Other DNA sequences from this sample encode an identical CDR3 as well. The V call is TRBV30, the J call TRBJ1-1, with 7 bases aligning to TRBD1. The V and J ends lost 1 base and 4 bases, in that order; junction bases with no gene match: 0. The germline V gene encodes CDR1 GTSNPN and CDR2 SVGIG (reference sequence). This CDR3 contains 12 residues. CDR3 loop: CAWSGQGTEAFF. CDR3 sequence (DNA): TGTGCCTGGAGTGGACAGGGCACTGAAGCTTTCTTT. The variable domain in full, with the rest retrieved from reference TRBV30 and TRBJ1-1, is SQTIHQWPATLVQPVGSPLSLECTVEGTSNPNLYWYRQAAGRGLQLLFYSVGIGQISSEVPQNLSASRPQDRQFILSSKKLLLSDSGFYLCAWSGQGTEAFFGQGTRLTVV.

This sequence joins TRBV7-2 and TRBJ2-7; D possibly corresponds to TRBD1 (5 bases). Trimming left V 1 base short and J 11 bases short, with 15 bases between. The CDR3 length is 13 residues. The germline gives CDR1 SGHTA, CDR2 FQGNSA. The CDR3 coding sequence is TGTGCCAGCAGCTTAGGGATACTCTCCAGGGAGTACTTC. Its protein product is CASSLGILSREYF.

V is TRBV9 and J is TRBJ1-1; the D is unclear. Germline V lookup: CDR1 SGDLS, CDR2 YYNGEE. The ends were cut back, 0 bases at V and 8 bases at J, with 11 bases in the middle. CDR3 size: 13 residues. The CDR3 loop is CASSVEVGEEAFF. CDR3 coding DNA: TGTGCCAGCAGCGTAGAGGTCGGGGAGGAAGCTTTCTTT.

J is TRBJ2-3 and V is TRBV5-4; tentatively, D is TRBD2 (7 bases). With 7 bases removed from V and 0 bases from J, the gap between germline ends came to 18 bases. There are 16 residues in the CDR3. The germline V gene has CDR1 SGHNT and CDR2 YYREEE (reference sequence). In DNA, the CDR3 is TGTGCCAGCGGGGGCCCGGGGGGCTATAGCACAGATACGCAGTATTTT. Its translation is CASGGPGGYSTDTQYF.

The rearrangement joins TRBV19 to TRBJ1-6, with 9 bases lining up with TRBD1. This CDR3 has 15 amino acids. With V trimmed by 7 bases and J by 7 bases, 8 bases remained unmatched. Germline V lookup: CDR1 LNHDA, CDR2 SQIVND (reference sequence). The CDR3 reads CASTPGQGHNSPLHF. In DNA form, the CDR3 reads TGTGCCAGTACCCCGGGACAGGGTCACAATTCACCCCTCCACTTT.

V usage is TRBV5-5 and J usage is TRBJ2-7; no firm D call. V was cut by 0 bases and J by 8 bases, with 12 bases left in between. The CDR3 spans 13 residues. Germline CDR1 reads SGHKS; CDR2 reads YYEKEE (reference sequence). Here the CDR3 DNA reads TGTGCCAGCAGCTTGGGATTTGCGTACCAGCAGTACTTC. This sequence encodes CASSLGFAYQQYF.